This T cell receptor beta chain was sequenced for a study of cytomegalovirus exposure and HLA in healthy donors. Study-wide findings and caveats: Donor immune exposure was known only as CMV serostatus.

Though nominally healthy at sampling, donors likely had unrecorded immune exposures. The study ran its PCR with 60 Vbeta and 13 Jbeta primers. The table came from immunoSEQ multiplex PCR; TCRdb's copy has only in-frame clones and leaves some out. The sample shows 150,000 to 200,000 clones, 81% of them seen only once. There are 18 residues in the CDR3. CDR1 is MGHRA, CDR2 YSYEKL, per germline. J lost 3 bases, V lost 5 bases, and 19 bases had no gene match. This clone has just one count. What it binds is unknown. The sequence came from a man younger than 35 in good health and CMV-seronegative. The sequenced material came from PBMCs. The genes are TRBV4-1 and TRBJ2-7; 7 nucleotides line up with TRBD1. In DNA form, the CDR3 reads TGCGCCAGCAGCTTACTCGCCCCGACCGGGACAGAGGTCTACGAGCAGTACTTC. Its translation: CASSLLAPTGTEVYEQYF.